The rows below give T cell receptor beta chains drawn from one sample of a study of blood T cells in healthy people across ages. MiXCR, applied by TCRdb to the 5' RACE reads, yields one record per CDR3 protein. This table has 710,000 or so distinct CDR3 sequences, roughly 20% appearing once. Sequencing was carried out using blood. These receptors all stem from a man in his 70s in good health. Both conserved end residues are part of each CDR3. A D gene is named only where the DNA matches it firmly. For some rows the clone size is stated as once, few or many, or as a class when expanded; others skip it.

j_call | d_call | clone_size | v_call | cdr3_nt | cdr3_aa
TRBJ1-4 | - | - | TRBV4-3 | TGCGCCAGCAGCCAAGGATTGGGGGATGAAAGACTGTTTTTT | CASSQGLGDERLFF
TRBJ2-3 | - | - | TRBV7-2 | TGTGCCAGCAGCTTACCTCCCCTAGATACGCAGTATTTT | CASSLPPLDTQYF
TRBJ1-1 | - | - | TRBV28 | TGTGCCAGCAATCCACACCAGGCAGACACTGAAGCTTTCTTT | CASNPHQADTEAFF
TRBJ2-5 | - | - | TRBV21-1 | TGTGCCAGCAGCCGCCGGACAGGGGGAAGGGAGACCCAGTACTTC | CASSRRTGGRETQYF
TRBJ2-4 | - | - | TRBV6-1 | TGTGCCAGCAGTGGCCCTTCCGGTCTAGCCAAAAACATTCAGTACTTC | CASSGPSGLAKNIQYF
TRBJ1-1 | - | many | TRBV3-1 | TGTGCCAGCAGCCAGGGTCGGCCCACTGAAGCTTTCTTT | CASSQGRPTEAFF
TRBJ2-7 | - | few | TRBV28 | TGTGCCAGCATGGACAGCTCCTACGAGCAGTACTTC | CASMDSSYEQYF
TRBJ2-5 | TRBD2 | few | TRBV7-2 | TGTGCCAGCAGCCAACCGCGGGAGGGCGCGACCCAGTACTTC | CASSQPREGATQYF
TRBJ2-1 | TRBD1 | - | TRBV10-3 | TGTGCCGTCAGTGAGGGACAGTACTCCTACAATGAGCAGTTCTTC | CAVSEGQYSYNEQFF
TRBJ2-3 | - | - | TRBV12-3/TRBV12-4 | TGTGCCAGCAGTCCCCGGGCTAGCTTGAATACGCAGTATTTT | CASSPRASLNTQYF
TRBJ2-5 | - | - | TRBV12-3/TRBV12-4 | TGTGCCAGCACTCTGAGACAAGATGCGCAGTACTTC | CASTLRQDAQYF
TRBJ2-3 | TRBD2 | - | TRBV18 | TGTGCCAGCTCATCAAGCGGGGGGGCCGTAGATACGCAGTATTTT | CASSSSGGAVDTQYF
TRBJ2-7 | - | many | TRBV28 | TGTGCCAGCAGTTCGGGACCTTCCTACGAGCAGTACTTC | CASSSGPSYEQYF
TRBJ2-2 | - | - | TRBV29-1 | TGCAGCGTTGGAGTCTCATCCGCCGGGGAGCTGTTTTTT | CSVGVSSAGELFF
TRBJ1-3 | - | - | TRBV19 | TGTGCCAGTATGGGGGGGGCGTCTGGAAACACCATATATTTT | CASMGGASGNTIYF
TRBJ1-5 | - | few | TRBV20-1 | TGCAGTGCTCGAAAGGGACCCAATCAGCCCCAGCATTTT | CSARKGPNQPQHF
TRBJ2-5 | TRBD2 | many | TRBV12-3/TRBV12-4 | TGTGCCAGCAGTCCCGGTTTAGCGGGGTCTGAGACCCAGTACTTC | CASSPGLAGSETQYF
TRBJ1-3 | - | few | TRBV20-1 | TGCAGTGCTAACCCTAAAAAGGGCCTCTCTGGAAACACCATATATTTT | CSANPKKGLSGNTIYF
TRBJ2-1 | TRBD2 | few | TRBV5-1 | TGCGCCAGCAGTGTCTCAGGGACTAGCGTTGTCAATGAGCAGTTCTTC | CASSVSGTSVVNEQFF
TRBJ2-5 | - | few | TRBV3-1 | TGTGCCAGCAGCCAAGTCCGGCAGCAAGAGACCCAGTACTTC | CASSQVRQQETQYF